Following are 25 T cell receptor beta chains from one sample sequenced in a study of CD8 T cells in ankylosing spondylitis. General study results and limits: Seven or eight highly homologous variants formed a TCR beta motif that appeared characteristic of ankylosing spondylitis blood.

TCRdb analysed the 5' RACE reads with MiXCR anew, one entry per CDR3 protein. The sample lists some 840,000 distinct CDR3 sequences, 12% seen once, with approximately 0.51% in the top ten. The antigens these receptors bind are not known. Sequenced material: blood, either unsorted or a sorted T cell fraction (not recorded which). The receptors were sampled from a male donor with ankylosing spondylitis.

The chain joins TRBV2 to TRBJ2-2; no reliable D call. The germline V and J ends were trimmed by 7 bases and 2 bases, with 8 bases remaining between them. This CDR3 is 13 amino acids long. The germline gives CDR1 SNHLY, CDR2 FYNNEI. The CDR3 coding sequence is TGTGCCAGCAATCGGGTTAACACCGGGGAGCTGTTTTTT. Its protein is CASNRVNTGELFF.

The rearrangement links TRBV5-1 to TRBJ1-2; tentatively, D is TRBD1 (6 bases). The V gene's germline CDR1 is SGHRS and CDR2 YFSETQ. Trimming pared 0 bases from V and 3 bases from J, leaving 12 bases between. The CDR3 runs 15 residues. CDR3 sequence: CASSLGSGADYGYTF. CDR3 DNA sequence: TGCGCCAGCAGCTTGGGTTCGGGGGCGGACTATGGCTACACCTTC.

In its sample, this clonotype was seen many times. The gene calls are TRBV29-1 and TRBJ1-2; D not resolved. This CDR3 has 11 amino acids. Germline CDR1 reads SQVTM; CDR2 reads ANQGSEA. With 2 bases removed from V and 4 bases from J, the gap between germline ends came to 5 bases. Written as DNA, the CDR3 is TGCAGCGTTGAACCCAGCTATGGCTACACCTTC. Encoded protein: CSVEPSYGYTF.

In this sample, this clonotype turned up a few times. V is TRBV7-9 and J is TRBJ2-1, with 10 bases lining up with TRBD2. The CDR3 contains 16 residues. V shed 5 bases, J shed 4 bases, and the junction held 8 bases outside the gene matches. Germline CDR1 is SEHNR and CDR2 is FQNEAQ (reference sequence). CDR3: CASSRSGGAWYNEQFF. CDR3 nucleotide sequence: TGTGCCAGCAGCCGAAGCGGGGGGGCTTGGTACAATGAGCAGTTCTTC.

The gene calls are TRBV10-1 and TRBJ2-7, with 11 bases that match TRBD2. V shed 4 bases and J 6 bases; nucleotides not matched to a gene: 2. Per the germline V gene, CDR1 is WNHNN and CDR2 is SYGVQD (reference sequence). The CDR3 runs to 13 residues. The CDR3 loop is CASSGLAGGEQYF. The CDR3 nucleotides are TGCGCCAGCAGTGGTCTAGCGGGAGGCGAGCAGTACTTC.

This clonotype has a handful of counts. The chain combines TRBV6-2 or TRBV6-3 with TRBJ1-5, with 9 bases identical to TRBD1. Germline V gene data show CDR1 as MNHEY and CDR2 as SVGEGT. CDR3 size: 20 residues. J was trimmed by 4 bases and V by 0 bases; bases with no gene match: 16. This chain's CDR3 is CASSYSTGTGSLGINQPQHF. In DNA, the CDR3 is TGTGCCAGCAGTTACTCGACGGGGACAGGGAGTCTGGGGATTAATCAGCCCCAGCATTTT.

The table lists this clonotype with many counts. CDR3 loop: CSVEISIGDFDEQYF. In DNA form, the CDR3 reads TGCAGCGTTGAGATTAGTATCGGGGATTTTGACGAGCAGTACTTC. The rearrangement links TRBV29-1 to TRBJ2-7; perhaps TRBD2 as D (5 bases). The CDR3 runs to 15 residues. Germline V gene lookup returns CDR1 SQVTM and CDR2 ANQGSEA. Trimming cost V 3 bases and J 5 bases, with 20 bases left between them.

Here the CDR3 reads CASSLNLPLEQYF. The CDR3 nucleotides are TGTGCCAGCAGCTTAAATCTCCCCCTCGAGCAGTACTTC. The V call is TRBV7-9, the J call TRBJ2-7; D gene unclear. With 2 bases removed from V and 6 bases from J, the gap between germline ends came to 11 bases. The CDR3 length is 13 residues. Germline V CDR1 and CDR2: SEHNR, FQNEAQ (reference sequence).

The J gene is TRBJ2-5, the V gene TRBV20-1, with D perhaps being TRBD1 or TRBD2 (5 bases each). This CDR3 has 14 residues. CDR1 and CDR2 (germline): DFQATT, SNEGSKA (reference sequence). V was clipped by 2 bases and J by 5 bases, with 15 bases between them. The CDR3 DNA is TGCAGTGCTAGAAACCTTCGAGGGACGGAGACCCAGTACTTC. As protein: CSARNLRGTETQYF.

This clonotype was counted a few times. The chain couples TRBV5-4 to TRBJ2-2; D not certain. Per germline, CDR1 SGHNT and CDR2 YYREEE (reference sequence). The CDR3 contains 15 residues. Deletions cut 3 bases from V and 4 bases from J, with 13 bases between. CDR3 amino acids: CASSSPGLITGELFF. The CDR3 DNA reads TGTGCCAGCAGCTCCCCGGGCCTAATCACCGGGGAGCTGTTTTTT.

This clonotype was observed a handful of times. This chain links TRBV20-1 with TRBJ1-5; no definite D call. In germline, CDR1 is DFQATT, CDR2 SNEGSKA (reference sequence). CDR3 size: 14 residues. V lost 3 bases and J 3 bases, leaving 12 bases between the germline ends. The CDR3 DNA follows: TGCAGTGCTAGTATTGGGCCTCTCAATCAGCCCCAGCATTTT. Amino acid sequence: CSASIGPLNQPQHF.

This clonotype was detected only a few times. The rearrangement joins TRBV20-1 to TRBJ2-3; perhaps TRBD2 as D (6 bases). The V gene's germline CDR1 is DFQATT and CDR2 SNEGSKA (reference sequence). Trimming stripped 5 bases from V and 0 bases from J, with 9 bases between. CDR3 length equals 13 residues. CDR3 in DNA: TGCAGTGCTGGACTAATCAGCACAGATACGCAGTATTTT. Translating it yields CSAGLISTDTQYF.

A few counts support this clonotype. This chain joins TRBV3-1 and TRBJ2-7; D not resolved. The CDR3 loop spans 12 amino acids. Germline V CDR1 and CDR2: LGHDT, YNNKEL (reference sequence). Trimming cost V 0 bases and J 10 bases, with 10 bases left between them. The chain's CDR3 is CASSQDSRSQYF. In DNA form, the CDR3 reads TGTGCCAGCAGCCAAGATTCGAGATCTCAGTACTTC.

This chain joins TRBV5-1 and TRBJ1-2; possibly TRBD1 for D (5 bases). Germline V gene lookup returns CDR1 SGHRS and CDR2 YFSETQ. V dropped 4 bases and J dropped 4 bases, with 14 bases sitting between them. CDR3 size: 14 residues. CDR3 bases: TGCGCCAGCAGCCCCCGGGACGAGATCTATGGCTACACCTTC. Its protein product is CASSPRDEIYGYTF.

This clonotype was counted a few times. The chain recombines TRBV11-2 with TRBJ1-2, with TRBD1 as a possible D gene (6 bases). The CDR3 spans 16 residues. Per germline, CDR1 SGHAT and CDR2 FQNNGV. Trimming took off 1 base at V and 1 base at J, with 13 bases between the two ends. This CDR3 is CASSLATGKFNYGYTF. DNA of the CDR3: TGTGCCAGCAGCTTAGCGACAGGCAAATTTAACTATGGCTACACCTTC.

This rearrangement joins TRBV20-1 to TRBJ1-1; no definite D call. Germline CDR1 and CDR2: DFQATT and SNEGSKA (reference sequence). V was cut by 0 bases and J by 0 bases, with 8 bases left in between. The CDR3 has 14 residues. This CDR3 is CSARDAQLNTEAFF. CDR3 DNA sequence: TGCAGTGCTAGAGATGCGCAATTGAACACTGAAGCTTTCTTT.

The CDR3 DNA reads TGTGCCAGCAGCAAGACAGGGGGCTTTCCCCACGAGCAGTACTTC. As protein: CASSKTGGFPHEQYF. J is TRBJ2-7 and V is TRBV5-6; 10 bases are a match to TRBD1. Germline V gene data show CDR1 as SGHDT and CDR2 as YYEEEE. The CDR3 is 15 amino acids. Trimming at V came to 4 bases and at J to 5 bases, leaving 9 bases not matched to a gene. Full variable domain (remainder filled in from reference TRBV5-6 and TRBJ2-7): DAGVTQSPTHLIKTRGQQVTLRCSPKSGHDTVSWYQQALGQGPQFIFQYYEEEERQRGNFPDRFSGHQFPNYSSELNVNALLLGDSALYLCASSKTGGFPHEQYFGPGTRLTVT.

This clonotype has only a few counts. The chain employs TRBV15 and TRBJ1-1, with TRBD1 matching 8 bases. This CDR3 is built from 15 residues. Trimming cost V 0 bases and J 4 bases; bases outside gene matches: 4. Germline V gives CDR1 LNHNV, CDR2 YYDKDF (reference sequence). CDR3 amino acids: CATSRDPTGVTEAFF. CDR3 sequence (DNA): TGTGCCACCAGCAGAGATCCGACAGGGGTCACTGAAGCTTTCTTT. Drawing the rest from reference TRBV15 and TRBJ1-1, the complete variable domain is DAMVIQNPRYQVTQFGKPVTLSCSQTLNHNVMYWYQQKSSQAPKLLFHYYDKDFNNEADTPDNFQSRRPNTSFCFLDIRSPGLGDTAMYLCATSRDPTGVTEAFFGQGTRLTVV.

This chain connects TRBV29-1 to TRBJ1-2; TRBD1 agrees at 9 bases. The germline V gene encodes CDR1 SQVTM and CDR2 ANQGSEA. V lost 7 bases to trimming and J lost 4 bases; unmatched junction nucleotides: 7. The CDR3 totals 13 residues. The CDR3 is CSASDRGFYGYTF. The CDR3 DNA sequence: TGCAGCGCTTCGGACAGGGGCTTCTATGGCTACACCTTC.

This clonotype was seen at least ten times. The CDR3: CAWSVRPTGDFGYTF. The CDR3 nucleotides read TGTGCCTGGAGTGTACGCCCTACAGGGGACTTTGGCTACACCTTC. The V gene is TRBV30, the J gene TRBJ1-2; 7 bases align to TRBD1. The CDR3 consists of 15 residues. Germline values: CDR1 GTSNPN, CDR2 SVGIG (reference sequence). The junction had 11 bases not matched to a gene; V was cut back by 0 bases and J by 7 bases.

This clonotype was seen only a few times. The chain recombines TRBV18 with TRBJ1-1; perhaps TRBD1 as D (6 bases). The CDR3 consists of 15 residues. Germline CDR1 reads KGHSH; CDR2 reads LQKENI. V was cut by 4 bases and J by 1 base, with 13 bases left in between. The CDR3: CASSLRQAKNTEAFF. The CDR3 nucleotides are TGTGCCAGCTCACTACGACAGGCCAAGAACACTGAAGCTTTCTTT.

There are a few counts of this clonotype. The V gene is TRBV6-2 or TRBV6-3, the J gene TRBJ2-3, with TRBD1 identical over 7 bases. The trim removed 5 bases at V and 2 bases at J, leaving 4 bases unmatched. CDR1 is MNHEY and CDR2 is SVGEGT in the germline V gene. This CDR3 region has 14 residues. CDR3 region: CASSDRVNTDTQYF. The CDR3 bases are TGTGCCAGCAGTGACAGGGTTAACACAGATACGCAGTATTTT.

The chain employs TRBV7-2 and TRBJ1-2, with 12 bases fitting TRBD1. V shed 7 bases, J shed 4 bases, and the junction held 10 bases outside the gene matches. The germline gives CDR1 SGHTA, CDR2 FQGNSA. The CDR3 totals 16 residues. This chain's CDR3 is CASINRGQGAAYGYTF. The CDR3 nucleotides read TGTGCCAGCATCAATAGGGGACAGGGGGCAGCCTATGGCTACACCTTC.

This clonotype was found many times. This chain connects TRBV10-3 to TRBJ2-3; no clear D gene. The CDR3 totals 17 residues. Trimming took off 4 bases at V and 0 bases at J, with 17 bases between the two ends. CDR1 and CDR2 (germline): ENHRY, SYGVKD. CDR3 nucleotides: TGTGCCATCAGTGGAGCCCCTACCCAAATCAGCACAGATACGCAGTATTTT. It codes for CAISGAPTQISTDTQYF.

This clonotype was seen more than once but under ten times. V is TRBV20-1 and J is TRBJ2-5; D is perhaps TRBD2 (6 bases). The V and J ends lost 1 base and 7 bases respectively, with 16 bases between them. Looked up from germline, CDR1 is DFQATT and CDR2 is SNEGSKA (reference sequence). This CDR3 is 14 amino acids long. The CDR3 coding sequence is TGCAGTGCTAGAGCCGGGGGAAGGGTTGGGACCCAGTACTTC. Protein product: CSARAGGRVGTQYF.